This T cell receptor beta chain came from a study of identical twins. Study outcomes and limitations: Not following the same donors, the study drew its conclusions from cross-sectional statistical analysis.

As to this clonotype: Its cognate antigen is unknown.

The CDR3 extends over 17 amino acids. The germline CDR1 and CDR2 sequences are LNHNV and YYDKDF (reference sequence). V shed 1 base and J shed 2 bases, with 18 bases lying between them. Unique molecular identifiers were present on the cDNA, and a universal primer site came from template switching. TCRdb fed the 5' RACE reads into MiXCR, producing one record per CDR3 protein. The data contain over 600,000 distinct CDR3 sequences, 21% of them singletons. These sequences were also reported in another study, on T cells expressing NK-cell markers. That work states: Each TCR beta repertoire originated in sorted T cells that were CD3+CD56+NKG2C+, CD3+CD56+NKG2C- or CD3+CD56-NKG2C+. Of the CD8+ T cell pool in six donors, roughly 1.0-7.0% was accounted for by dominant NKG2C+ clonotypes.

V gene TRBV15 combines with J gene TRBJ2-7; TRBD1 might be the D (6 bases). This clonotype originated in a woman aged 18-29 years in good health. The sample comprised PBMCs. The chain's CDR3 is CATSRGGAGTRPYEQYF. In nucleotides, the CDR3 is TGTGCCACCAGCAGAGGGGGAGCAGGGACACGGCCCTACGAGCAGTACTTC.